These T cell receptor beta chains were read from a single sample in a study of Graves' ophthalmopathy and Graves' hyperthyroidism. One entry per CDR3 protein results from TCRdb running MiXCR on the multiplex PCR reads. The table lists approximately 540,000 distinct CDR3 sequences, about 40% of them singletons. The sample taken for sequencing was peripheral blood or thyroid tissue (not recorded which). The source is an adult man with Graves' hyperthyroidism. Each CDR3 is given without its conserved first and last residue.

CDR3aa,v_gene
ASSVAGGKGILEYEQY,TRBV9
SAWGDRGNTEAF,TRBV20-1
ASRLAGEKTQY,TRBV10-2
ASLRERTGYT,TRBV2
ASSTKASNNSPLH,TRBV19
ASSLNSPLH,TRBV7-2
SERGLAGQYERY,TRBV29-1
ASSFLGGDRAVDYGYT,TRBV7-9
ASSQEGGSVYGYT,TRBV4-1
ASSTGEGYGYT,TRBV2
ASSPTNRGTRYNEQF,TRBV7-9
ASSSDRGAVRETQY,TRBV5-4
SVDLEAGRRGTEAF,TRBV29-1
ASSPWGQGAYGYT,TRBV3-1
SAHLDRKLF,TRBV20-1
ASSIDRGRPEAF,TRBV19
ASSYSKDSRGNTIY,TRBV6-5
ASSLAGGFLNYEQY,TRBV5-1
ASSFGAGDREQY,TRBV5-8
ASSIEGVPGGYT,TRBV19